Below, 3 T cell receptor beta chains from the same sample are listed, as sequenced in a study of shared clonotypes between healthy human individuals. Profiled with immunoSEQ multiplex PCR; TCRdb holds only in-frame clones, not every one. This sample carries 550,000 to 700,000 clones, 60% to 75% of them seen once, and the ten largest clones take around 1.8%. Sequencing was performed on memory CD4+ T cells sorted from blood. Subset described: CD45RA-negative fraction. The receptor set was obtained from a woman aged 25 to 39 in good health.

V usage is TRBV16 and J usage is TRBJ2-7, with D unclear. Germline loops: CDR1 KGHSY, CDR2 FQNENV. The V and J ends lost 5 bases and 3 bases respectively, with 8 bases between them. The CDR3 spans 12 residues. This CDR3 reads CASSVDLYEQYF. The CDR3 DNA follows: TGTGCCAGCAGCGTGGACCTCTACGAGCAGTACTTC.

The chain employs TRBV4-1 and TRBJ1-5; 7 positions match TRBD1. Germline CDR1 and CDR2: MGHRA and YSYEKL. Trimming took 0 bases from V and 6 from J; bases not matched to a gene: 8. CDR3 length: 16 residues. The CDR3 loop is CASSQEGGQGGQPQHF. CDR3 nucleotides: TGCGCCAGCAGCCAAGAAGGAGGGCAGGGGGGTCAGCCCCAGCATTTT.

This clone is a singleton in its sample. The V gene is TRBV11-1, the J gene TRBJ1-5; 7 bases line up with TRBD1. This CDR3 is 13 amino acids long. Per germline, CDR1 SGHAT and CDR2 FQDESV (reference sequence). The V and J ends lost 8 bases and 7 bases, in that order; junction bases with no gene match: 8. CDR3 protein: CASGPDRDQPQHF. CDR3 bases: TGTGCCAGCGGGCCCGACAGGGACCAGCCCCAGCATTTT.